A selection of T cell receptor beta chains follows, all from one sample in a study of T cell responses to AZD1222 COVID-19 vaccine. Libraries were prepared by immunoSEQ multiplex PCR; TCRdb keeps only in-frame clonotypes and omits some of them. The sample has 140,000 to 150,000 clones; 80% to 90% are singletons. This specimen was peripheral blood, taken on day 0 of AZD1222 vaccination. The receptors here all came from an adult in good health. CDR3s include the opening cysteine and the closing phenylalanine or tryptophan. The order of the fields is V gene, J gene, CDR3 protein.

>TRBV10-3|TRBJ1-1
CAAKPSGAFGEAFF
>TRBV5-1|TRBJ1-4
CASSLDREFRVVNEKLFF
>TRBV2|TRBJ1-2
CASSEAVRGGSGYTF
>TRBV13|TRBJ2-3
CASSGTGQGGITDTQYF
>TRBV6-5|TRBJ1-2
CASSSGNYGYTF
>TRBV6-5|TRBJ1-2
CASSYTNYGYTF
>TRBV19|TRBJ1-1
CASSIAQKNTEAFF
>TRBV12-3/TRBV12-4|TRBJ2-5
CASSPGETQYF
>TRBV7-9|TRBJ1-3
CASTRGTGPGNTIYF
>TRBV11-2|TRBJ2-7
CASSLDLILAGGGEQYF
>TRBV5-1|TRBJ2-2
CASSVRLAGGSTGELFF
>TRBV4-2|TRBJ2-1
CASSLYDLSEQFF
>TRBV10-2|TRBJ2-7
CASSDRGQQVYEQYF
>TRBV27|TRBJ2-7
CASSLLLAGAYEQYF
>TRBV6-5|TRBJ2-2
CASSWTRGNTGELFF
>TRBV27|TRBJ1-3
CASSLRGPWVGNTIYF
>TRBV6-5|TRBJ2-2
CASRDRATGELFF
>TRBV5-1|TRBJ2-3
CASSRRGTDTQYF
>TRBV6-1|TRBJ1-1
CASREGLVTEAFF
>TRBV6-4|TRBJ1-1
CASRVNRGTEAFF
>TRBV4-1|TRBJ1-1
CASSQDRRDPIEAFF
>TRBV21-1|TRBJ1-1
CVRGGLNTEAFF
>TRBV5-1|TRBJ2-3
CASSLVPGNPPSTDTQYF
>TRBV11-2|TRBJ2-7
CASSHPVGLAISYEQYF
>TRBV11-3|TRBJ2-2
CASSFGLAGTGELFF
>TRBV19|TRBJ2-5
CASSPSNFAGVAQYF
>TRBV6-1|TRBJ2-3
CASSEGGVRTDTQYF
>TRBV5-1|TRBJ1-1
CASSLVVNTEAFF
>TRBV24-1|TRBJ1-2
CATSSPSSGGYTF
>TRBV6-5|TRBJ1-3
CASSYSTLSGNTIYF
>TRBV7-2|TRBJ2-7
CASSPLGTKNGEQYF
>TRBV19|TRBJ2-1
CASRTLTSGAYNEQFF
>TRBV5-1|TRBJ1-3
CASSLARVGTTGNTIYF
>TRBV4-2|TRBJ2-3
CASSQDLSGARTDTQYF
>TRBV7-3|TRBJ2-1
CASSPRAGYYNEQFF
>TRBV5-1|TRBJ2-7
CASSLGWTAYEQYF
>TRBV19|TRBJ2-1
CASSLGGSYNEQFF
>TRBV9|TRBJ1-2
CAREAGNGYTF
>TRBV19|TRBJ2-7
CASSIVVTVGRGEQYF
>TRBV30|TRBJ1-3
CALERPGNTIYF
>TRBV7-7|TRBJ2-5
CASSPAGVQETQYF
>TRBV7-9|TRBJ2-7
CASSPRGNSYEQYF
>TRBV12-5|TRBJ1-2
CASGLVIEDGYTF
>TRBV7-9|TRBJ2-7
CASSLARGGSTYEQYF
>TRBV19|TRBJ2-2
CASTDPRAEDNTGELFF
>TRBV5-1|TRBJ1-1
CASSLANSLNTEAFF
>TRBV4-1|TRBJ2-7
CASSQGPAGTYEQYF
>TRBV11-2|TRBJ1-1
CASSPGAGGRAFF
>TRBV2|TRBJ2-2
CASSEAQGVYGELFF
>TRBV30|TRBJ1-4
CAWSSLGEKLFF
>TRBV4-1|TRBJ2-2
CASSQDPGRGGELFF
>TRBV5-4|TRBJ1-1
CASSPWDNIPNTEAFF
>TRBV4-1|TRBJ2-7
CASSPPAGDEQYF
>TRBV3-1/TRBV3-2|TRBJ2-5
CASSQDLGIQETQYF
>TRBV5-8|TRBJ2-7
CASSFGTAGKYF